Shown below are 21 T cell receptor beta chains from a single sample sequenced in a study of vaccination and CD4 T cells after COVID-19. These receptors have no identified antigens. Specified treatment: approximately 9-day PBMC culture with coronavirus spike peptide pools or control peptides (ViraFEST assay). An Oncomine TCR Beta short-read assay was used to sequence the DNA from cultured CD4+ T cells. TCRdb passed the PCR reads through MiXCR, listing each CDR3 protein once. Counted here are approximately 17,000 distinct CDR3 sequences, about 60% occurring once; the ten biggest clones make up 8% to 13%. The material sequenced was CD4+ T cells from blood, cultured in vitro. Receptors originate from a human donor who had recovered from COVID-19.

The chain recombines TRBV25-1 with TRBJ2-7; 7 nucleotides agree with TRBD1. Germline values: CDR1 MGHDK, CDR2 SYGVNS. The CDR3 runs to 14 residues. V was clipped by 6 bases and J by 4 bases; unmatched bases: 9. Here the CDR3 reads CASSDRQGRYEQYF. The CDR3 region has the DNA TGTGCCAGCAGCGACAGACAGGGCAGGTACGAGCAGTACTTC.

CDR3 amino acids: CSAGPAGDEQYF. The CDR3 region has the DNA TGCAGTGCCGGACCCGCCGGGGACGAGCAGTACTTC. The chain links TRBV20-1 to TRBJ2-7, with D possibly matching TRBD2 (5 bases). This CDR3 is built from 12 residues. Germline CDR1 is DFQATT and CDR2 is SNEGSKA (reference sequence). Trimming removed 6 bases at V and 5 bases at J, with 14 bases between.

The rearrangement joins TRBV24-1 to TRBJ2-3, with D perhaps matching TRBD1 or TRBD2 (5 bases each). This CDR3 has 13 amino acids. The V gene lost 5 bases and the J gene lost 5 bases, with 10 bases spanning the gap. Germline V gene lookup returns CDR1 KGHDR and CDR2 SFDVKD. The CDR3 loop reads CATSGGWKDTQYF. CDR3 in DNA: TGTGCCACCAGTGGGGGGTGGAAAGATACGCAGTATTTT.

V usage is TRBV19 and J usage is TRBJ1-1, with 7 nucleotides matching TRBD1. CDR3 length equals 15 residues. Germline CDR1 reads LNHDA; CDR2 reads SQIVND (reference sequence). The V segment lost 8 bases and the J segment 2 bases; nucleotides outside the gene matches: 11. The CDR3 DNA reads TGTGCCAGTGGGAACAGGGGTACTGGCAACACTGAAGCTTTCTTT. Translating gives CASGNRGTGNTEAFF.

Comments on this clonotype: One end of the junction varies from germline; a read error may be responsible. The chain joins TRBV7-2 to TRBJ2-1; 9 bases map to TRBD1. The CDR3 runs 13 residues. Germline CDR1 reads SGHTA; CDR2 reads FQGNSA. CDR3 protein: CASSSRTGVFFAF. CDR3 nucleotide sequence: TGTGCCAGCAGCTCCAGGACAGGGGTCTTCTTCGCTTTC.

The rearrangement links TRBV24-1 to TRBJ2-5; weak D call: TRBD1 (6 bases). The CDR3 has 15 amino acids. V lost 3 bases to trimming and J lost 4 bases, with 14 bases between them. Germline V gene data show CDR1 as KGHDR and CDR2 as SFDVKD. The CDR3 coding sequence is TGTGCCACCAGTGATAGGACAGCAGGGAGAGAGACCCAGTACTTC. Encoded protein: CATSDRTAGRETQYF.

In its sample, this clonotype was seen a few times. The gene calls are TRBV7-2 and TRBJ2-2, with 9 bases fitting TRBD1. CDR3 length: 14 amino acids. V trimming: 4 bases; J trimming: 8 bases; junction bases outside the gene matches: 5. Germline V gene lookup returns CDR1 SGHTA and CDR2 FQGNSA. The CDR3 loop is CASSSGTGFGELFF. CDR3 in DNA: TGTGCCAGCAGCTCCGGGACAGGGTTTGGGGAGCTGTTTTTT.

The chain joins TRBV7-3 to TRBJ1-6; 7 bases are a match to TRBD1. Trimming cost V 1 base and J 9 bases; bases outside gene matches: 0. Germline CDR1 is SGHTA and CDR2 is FQGTGA. The CDR3 contains 13 residues. CDR3 protein: CASSLNRGSPLHF. In DNA form, the CDR3 reads TGTGCCAGCAGCTTAAACAGGGGTTCACCCCTCCACTTT.

The chain combines TRBV7-2 with TRBJ2-7; D may be TRBD1 or TRBD2 (5 bases each). The CDR3 is 13 amino acids. V was pared by 5 bases and J by 7 bases, with 15 bases between. Germline CDR1 SGHTA, CDR2 FQGNSA. CDR3 sequence reads: CASSIRTGREQYF. The CDR3 region has the DNA TGTGCCAGCAGCATTAGGACGGGACGGGAGCAGTACTTC.

The chain uses TRBV15 and TRBJ2-7; 7 bases are a match to TRBD1. J lost 6 bases, V lost 5 bases, and 10 bases had no gene match. The CDR3 has 14 amino acids. Germline V gene data show CDR1 as LNHNV and CDR2 as YYDKDF (reference sequence). Written as DNA, the CDR3 is TGTGCCACCAGCTCACGGACGACAGGGCGCGAGCAGTACTTC. Translating it yields CATSSRTTGREQYF.

This clonotype was observed a handful of times. The chain employs TRBV6-5 and TRBJ2-2; possibly TRBD1 or TRBD2 for D (6 bases each). The ends were cut back, 1 base at V and 4 bases at J, with 13 bases in the middle. Germline V gene lookup returns CDR1 MNHEY and CDR2 SVGAGI. The CDR3 is made up of 16 amino acids. This chain's CDR3 is CASSYWDGGGTGELFF. The DNA for the CDR3 is TGTGCCAGCAGTTACTGGGACGGAGGGGGCACCGGGGAGCTGTTTTTT.

This clonotype occurred a few times. The chain carries TRBV20-1 and TRBJ2-2, with a weak D call TRBD2 (6 bases). CDR1 DFQATT and CDR2 SNEGSKA come from the germline V gene (reference sequence). V shed 7 bases and J shed 1 base, with 19 bases lying between them. The CDR3 is 16 residues long. CDR3 nucleotide sequence: TGCAGTGTACTCCACCCGGGACTCGGGAACACCGGGGAGCTGTTTTTT. Protein sequence: CSVLHPGLGNTGELFF.

This chain uses TRBV7-2 with TRBJ2-7; D not certain. The V end was cut by 1 base, the J end by 2 bases, with 6 bases between. The CDR3 contains 13 residues. The germline V gene has CDR1 SGHTA and CDR2 FQGNSA. The CDR3 sequence: CASSLVVAYEQYF. CDR3 coding DNA: TGTGCCAGCAGCTTAGTAGTAGCCTACGAGCAGTACTTC.

The chain couples TRBV20-1 to TRBJ2-7; D might be TRBD1 (6 bases). CDR3 length: 14 residues. V shed 5 bases and J shed 3 bases, with 17 bases lying between them. CDR1 and CDR2 (germline): DFQATT, SNEGSKA (reference sequence). The DNA for the CDR3 is TGCAGTGCTGCCCGGGCAGGGGTGAACTACGAGCAGTACTTC. Its protein is CSAARAGVNYEQYF.

The CDR3 DNA is TGTGCCAGTACCGATATCCCCTGGGGCTACACCTTC. Translated: CASTDIPWGYTF. This chain joins TRBV19 and TRBJ1-2; D uncertain. The CDR3 covers 12 residues. CDR1 is LNHDA and CDR2 is SQIVND in the germline V gene (reference sequence). V dropped 7 bases and J dropped 8 bases, with 14 bases sitting between them.

V usage is TRBV7-9 and J usage is TRBJ1-5; D not certain. The CDR3 runs 16 residues. CDR1 is SEHNR, CDR2 FQNEAQ, per germline (reference sequence). The V and J ends lost 5 bases and 0 bases respectively, with 14 bases between them. The CDR3 spells CASSPETYYSNQPQHF. In nucleotides, the CDR3 is TGTGCCAGCAGCCCAGAAACGTACTATAGCAATCAGCCCCAGCATTTT.

The V gene is TRBV9, the J gene TRBJ2-1, with 11 bases lining up with TRBD2. Germline V lookup: CDR1 SGDLS, CDR2 YYNGEE. Trimming at V came to 2 bases and at J to 7 bases, leaving 5 bases not matched to a gene. This CDR3 spans 15 amino acids. This CDR3 reads CASSVSGTSGNEQFF. The CDR3 DNA sequence: TGTGCCAGCAGCGTTTCCGGGACTAGCGGTAATGAGCAGTTCTTC.

This clonotype has a handful of counts. The V call is TRBV30, the J call TRBJ1-5; no firm D call. Between the trimmed V and J ends, which lost 2 bases and 0 bases, there was a span of 8 bases. The CDR3 contains 14 residues. Germline-derived CDR1 and CDR2 are GTSNPN and SVGIG (reference sequence). Here the CDR3 reads CAWSIMNSNQPQHF. Here the CDR3 DNA reads TGTGCCTGGAGTATAATGAATAGCAATCAGCCCCAGCATTTT. Full variable domain (missing parts from reference TRBV30 and TRBJ1-5): SQTIHQWPATLVQPVGSPLSLECTVEGTSNPNLYWYRQAAGRGLQLLFYSVGIGQISSEVPQNLSASRPQDRQFILSSKKLLLSDSGFYLCAWSIMNSNQPQHFGDGTRLSIL.

This chain links TRBV19 with TRBJ1-1, with TRBD1 matching 7 bases. The germline CDR1 and CDR2 sequences are LNHDA and SQIVND (reference sequence). The CDR3 spans 14 residues. Unmatched junction bases numbered 4, after V lost 2 bases and J lost 4 bases. The CDR3 spells CASSIRGGRTEAFF. CDR3 DNA sequence: TGTGCCAGTAGTATAAGAGGGGGCCGCACTGAAGCTTTCTTT.

The chain has TRBV12-3 or TRBV12-4 and TRBJ1-1; perhaps TRBD1 as D (5 bases). CDR3 length equals 15 residues. The V and J ends lost 5 bases and 4 bases respectively, with 17 bases between them. The CDR3 coding sequence is TGTGCCAGCAGTCGTGGGACGCAGGGATCCACTGAAGCTTTCTTT. It translates to CASSRGTQGSTEAFF.

By frequency in the sample, this clonotype is medium-sized. The CDR3 DNA follows: TGTGCCAGCAGCTTGGCTGGATTGGAGACCCAGTACTTC. It encodes CASSLAGLETQYF. The J gene is TRBJ2-5, the V gene TRBV5-4, with D hard to call. This CDR3 has 13 amino acids. Germline assignment: CDR1 SGHNT and CDR2 YYREEE (reference sequence). V lost 0 bases and J lost 5, with 8 bases in between.